The clone carrying this T cell receptor beta chain was detected once. The antigen remains undetermined. Through a sample-barcoded 5' primer and a J-beta primer mix, a second PCR was run for roughly 6 to 11 cycles. MiXCR was run by TCRdb on the 5' RACE reads, yielding one entry per CDR3 protein. In the table there are 550,000 to 750,000 distinct CDR3 sequences, approximately 21% of which are singletons. The data were taken from a study of blood T cells in healthy people across ages. The sample providers were healthy Caucasian people from Russia, aged roughly 6 to 90. The draw of peripheral blood yielded around 9.6 milliliters from each donor. Germline CDR1 DFQATT, CDR2 SNEGSKA (reference sequence). The CDR3 totals 16 residues. The V segment lost 3 bases and the J segment 2 bases; nucleotides outside the gene matches: 9. Overall study results and limits: Both higher diversity and more naive CD4+ cells marked long-lived donors when set against aged donors. When one million T cells were used, diversity estimates were thought to be underestimates.

The sequenced sample was blood. The chain uses TRBV20-1 and TRBJ1-1; TRBD1 agrees at 10 bases. The receptor was isolated from a man between 65 and 80 years old in good health. CDR3 DNA: TGCAGTGCTAGCGGGACAGGGGACTCATTTAACACTGAAGCTTTCTTT. Amino acid sequence: CSASGTGDSFNTEAFF.